These T cell receptor beta chains were read from a single sample in a study of blood T cell repertoires in COVID-19. Sequenced by immunoSEQ multiplex PCR; TCRdb stores in-frame clones only, minus some. The sample lists 400,000 to 550,000 clones, roughly 90% occurring once. The sequenced sample was peripheral blood. The receptors derive from a woman aged 30 to 39 with acute or convalescent COVID-19. The CDR3 runs from the conserved cysteine through the conserved F or W. A D gene is named only where the DNA matches it firmly. Expanded clones are given a class, and other clones once, few, many or no size at all.

v_gene	j_gene	abundance	d_gene	CDR3nt	CDR3aa
TRBV25-1	TRBJ1-1	-	-	TGTGCCAGCAGTCCGGGGGGGAACACTGAAGCTTTCTTT	CASSPGGNTEAFF
TRBV9	TRBJ2-1	-	-	TGTGCCAGCAGCGAGGGGGTATCCCGCCTTTACAATGAGCAGTTCTTC	CASSEGVSRLYNEQFF
TRBV15	TRBJ1-5	-	-	TGTGCCACCAGCAGAGGCGGCAGCAGCAATCAGCCCCAGCATTTT	CATSRGGSSNQPQHF
TRBV2	TRBJ2-3	-	-	TGTGCCAGCAGACACAGGTCAGGAAGCACAGATACGCAGTATTTT	CASRHRSGSTDTQYF
TRBV24-1	TRBJ2-1	-	-	TGTGCCACCAGTGTCGGCCGACGGGGAAACAATGAGCAGTTCTTC	CATSVGRRGNNEQFF
TRBV19	TRBJ2-3	-	TRBD1	TGTGCCAGTAACGACAGGGGCGCGGGGACAGATACGCAGTATTTT	CASNDRGAGTDTQYF
TRBV30	TRBJ2-1	once	TRBD1	TGTGCCTCCCCGACAGGGGCCTACAATGAGCAGTTCTTC	CASPTGAYNEQFF
TRBV2	TRBJ1-2	-	TRBD1	TGTGCCAACCCGACAGGGGCCGGCGTGGGGGGCTACACCTTC	CANPTGAGVGGYTF
TRBV10-2	TRBJ2-2	-	-	TGCGCCAGCAGTTCCCCGGACACCGGGGAGCTGTTTTTT	CASSSPDTGELFF
TRBV9	TRBJ1-2	-	-	TGTGCCAGCAGCGTAGGGAAGGGAGACTATGGCTACACCTTC	CASSVGKGDYGYTF
TRBV4-1	TRBJ1-2	few	TRBD1	TGCGCCAGCAGCCAGCCCCTAGGACAGGGCGGCGGCTACACCTTC	CASSQPLGQGGGYTF
TRBV6-5	TRBJ1-5	-	TRBD1	TGTGCCAGCAGTTTCAGGGGGGCGGACAATCAGCCCCAGCATTTT	CASSFRGADNQPQHF
TRBV19	TRBJ2-2	-	-	TGTGCCAGTAGTTCCGACAGTTCGCCCTCCGGGGAGCTGTTTTTT	CASSSDSSPSGELFF
TRBV5-1	TRBJ2-7	once	-	TGCGCCAGCAGCTTGGACCCGCGAAGCTCCTACGAGCAGTACTTC	CASSLDPRSSYEQYF
TRBV24-1	TRBJ2-1	-	TRBD1	TGTGCCACCAGTGACCAGGGGGGACAGGGGCGAGATGAGCAGTTCTTC	CATSDQGGQGRDEQFF
TRBV4-2	TRBJ2-2	-	TRBD2	TGTGCCAGCAGCCAACACCGGGGACTATCGAACACCGGGGAGCTGTTTTTT	CASSQHRGLSNTGELFF
TRBV18	TRBJ2-5	-	TRBD2	TGTGCCAGCTCACCCCCCGGGAGGGGAGAGACCCAGTACTTC	CASSPPGRGETQYF
TRBV9	TRBJ2-3	-	TRBD1	TGTGCCAGCAGCCCCGGGACAGGAGATACGCAGTATTTT	CASSPGTGDTQYF
TRBV5-5	TRBJ2-1	-	-	TGTGCCAGCAGCCGTCCCGGACAGGCGGGAGAGCAGTTCTTC	CASSRPGQAGEQFF
TRBV7-8	TRBJ2-3	-	-	TGTGCCAGCAGCTTACAGTGGGATACGCAGTATTTT	CASSLQWDTQYF
TRBV21-1	TRBJ1-1	-	-	TGTGCCAGCAGCAAAAGTCGGGAGGGGGGGAGCGAACGTACTGAAGCTTTCTTT	CASSKSREGGSERTEAFF
TRBV19	TRBJ1-1	-	-	TGTGCCAGTAGTACGGGGAGTGAAGCTTTCTTT	CASSTGSEAFF
TRBV11-2	TRBJ2-5	once	TRBD2	TGTGCCAGCAGCTTAGCCCGTATAAGGACTAGCGGGGGACAAGAGACCCAGTACTTC	CASSLARIRTSGGQETQYF
TRBV28	TRBJ2-1	-	-	TGTGCCAGCAGTTTCCCCAGGGGGAGGACGAGCTCCTACAATGAGCAGTTCTTC	CASSFPRGRTSSYNEQFF
TRBV19	TRBJ1-1	-	-	TGTGCCAGTAAAGAAGGGGGAACGGGGACTGAAGCTTTCTTT	CASKEGGTGTEAFF
TRBV9	TRBJ2-1	-	TRBD1	TGTGCCAGCAGCGTAGAAGGGACAGTCTACAATGAGCAGTTCTTC	CASSVEGTVYNEQFF
TRBV2	TRBJ1-5	-	-	TGTGCCAGCACGGTACAGGTGGCCAATCAGCCCCAGCATTTT	CASTVQVANQPQHF
TRBV5-1	TRBJ2-2	-	-	TGCGCCAGCAGCTTGGGCGGGACGAACACCGGGGAGCTGTTTTTT	CASSLGGTNTGELFF
TRBV18	TRBJ1-1	few	-	TGTGCCAGCTCACCACGGCAGGCGAGTGATGGCGCTGAAGCTTTCTTT	CASSPRQASDGAEAFF
TRBV27	TRBJ2-2	-	-	TGTGCCAGCAGTTTACAGGCGAACACCGGGGAGCTGTTTTTT	CASSLQANTGELFF
TRBV13	TRBJ2-7	-	-	TGTGCCAGCAGCTTATGGGTCGAGAGGGAAGGCGTCCCCGACGAGCAGTACTTC	CASSLWVEREGVPDEQYF
TRBV7-9	TRBJ1-2	-	-	TGTGCCAGCAGCTTAGACGGGGTTTTTTCATACGGCTACACCTTC	CASSLDGVFSYGYTF
TRBV11-2	TRBJ1-5	-	-	TGTGCCAGCAGCTGGGCAGGATATAGCAATCAGCCCCAGCATTTT	CASSWAGYSNQPQHF
TRBV7-8	TRBJ1-2	-	TRBD1	TGTGCCAGCAGCATGGACAGGGAGTATGGCTACACCTTC	CASSMDREYGYTF
TRBV5-4	TRBJ2-7	-	TRBD2	TGTGCCAGCAGCCAGGGACTAGCTTCCGAGCAGTACTTC	CASSQGLASEQYF
TRBV30	TRBJ1-5	-	-	TGTGCCTGGACCGGGGGGAGGAATCAGCCCCAGCATTTT	CAWTGGRNQPQHF
TRBV12-5	TRBJ2-3	-	TRBD2	TGTGCTAGTGGTTTGGGTGGGACTAGCATGGTAAATACGCAGTATTTT	CASGLGGTSMVNTQYF
TRBV6-6	TRBJ1-6	-	TRBD1	TGTGCCAGCAGCCTCGGACAGGGGGGCAATAATTCACCCCTCCACTTT	CASSLGQGGNNSPLHF
TRBV29-1	TRBJ2-3	-	-	TGCAGCGTTGAGGGGGAAACAGGGACAGATACGCAGTATTTT	CSVEGETGTDTQYF
TRBV5-1	TRBJ1-2	-	TRBD1	TGCGCCAGCAGCTTTTTCACAGGGGATGGCTGCACCTTC	CASSFFTGDGCTF
TRBV5-8	TRBJ2-7	-	-	TGTGCCAGCAGGTCGTTACCTCAGGGGAACCCCTACGAGCAGTACTTC	CASRSLPQGNPYEQYF
TRBV9	TRBJ2-1	-	TRBD2	TGTGCCAGCAGCGCGACTAGCGGGGGGGCAAATGAGCAGTTCTTC	CASSATSGGANEQFF
TRBV27	TRBJ1-6	-	TRBD1	TGTGCCAGCAGTTTATTCCCGGGACAGGGCTCACCCCTCCACTTT	CASSLFPGQGSPLHF
TRBV21-1	TRBJ1-1	-	-	TGTGCCAGCAGCCCCTGGGACAGGGAGAACACTGAAGCTTTCTTT	CASSPWDRENTEAFF
TRBV6-6	TRBJ2-7	few	TRBD1	TGTGCCAGCAGACGAGGGACAGAGAAAATGTACTTC	CASRRGTEKMYF
TRBV5-1	TRBJ1-6	-	-	TGCGCCAGCAGCCCGAGGGAGGGTGCGCGTAATTCACCCCTCCACTTT	CASSPREGARNSPLHF
TRBV6-6	TRBJ1-2	-	-	TGTGCCAGCAAGTTGACACAGAATAACTATGGCTACACCTTC	CASKLTQNNYGYTF
TRBV28	TRBJ2-7	-	-	TGTGCCAGCAGTTTCCTATCCTACGAGCAGTACTTC	CASSFLSYEQYF
TRBV5-1	TRBJ2-5	-	-	TGCGCCAGCAGCTTCGCGGAAGAGACCCAGTACTTC	CASSFAEETQYF
TRBV3-1/TRBV3-2	TRBJ1-3	-	-	TGTGCCAGCACGGTCGCAGGAGGAAACACCATATATTTT	CASTVAGGNTIYF
TRBV10-1	TRBJ2-5	once	-	TGCGCCAGCCCCCGAGGCCGGTTGCGCAAAGAGACCCAGTACTTC	CASPRGRLRKETQYF
TRBV20-1	TRBJ2-3	-	-	TGCAGTGCTAGTGGACTAAACGAAGATACGCAGTATTTT	CSASGLNEDTQYF
TRBV21-1	TRBJ2-7	-	-	TGTGCCAGCAGCAAAGAAACGAGCATACCCTACGAGCAGTACTTC	CASSKETSIPYEQYF
TRBV20-1	TRBJ1-1	-	-	TGCAGTGCTAAGCAGAACACTGAAGCTTTCTTT	CSAKQNTEAFF
TRBV19	TRBJ2-3	-	TRBD1	TGTGTCTATTACAGGGGAGAAGAAGATACGCAGTATTTT	CVYYRGEEDTQYF